A single sample is the source of the 26 T cell receptor beta chains below, sequenced in a study of T cells after yellow fever vaccination. Via MiXCR, TCRdb re-called the 5' RACE reads, giving one row per CDR3 protein. The sample has 250,000 to 350,000 distinct CDR3 sequences, about 4.5% seen once. The sequencing here drew on PBMCs, taken 15 days after the yellow fever booster vaccination. The receptors were gathered from a man younger than 30 who received the YFV17D yellow fever vaccine.

This clonotype has more than one count but fewer than ten. The V and J genes are TRBV5-1 and TRBJ2-2; the match to TRBD1 covers 8 bases. The CDR3 extends over 15 amino acids. Germline V lookup: CDR1 SGHRS, CDR2 YFSETQ. V shed 7 bases, J shed 3 bases, and the junction held 8 bases outside the gene matches. CDR3 amino acids: CASGSAGGHTGELFF. The CDR3 coding sequence is TGCGCCAGCGGTTCGGCAGGGGGCCACACCGGGGAGCTGTTTTTT.

The CDR3, as DNA: TGTGCCAGCAGCTTAGAGGGGACAGGGCGACGAGCTTTCTTT. This gives the protein CASSLEGTGRRAFF. The rearrangement joins TRBV7-8 to TRBJ1-1; 9 bases match TRBD1. CDR3 length: 14 amino acids. The V and J ends lost 1 base and 10 bases, in that order; junction bases with no gene match: 7. CDR1 is SGHVS and CDR2 is FQNEAQ in the germline V gene.

This clonotype has a count of ten or more. The genes are TRBV5-1 and TRBJ2-3; a weak D match, TRBD2 (6 bases). The CDR3 consists of 16 residues. The V and J ends lost 0 bases and 1 base respectively, with 12 bases between them. Per germline, CDR1 SGHRS and CDR2 YFSETQ. The CDR3 region has the DNA TGCGCCAGCAGCTTGGCTACGACGGGGGGCACAGATACGCAGTATTTT. Encoded protein: CASSLATTGGTDTQYF.

The chain recombines TRBV29-1 with TRBJ1-1, with TRBD1 matching over 7 bases. The germline CDR1 and CDR2 sequences are SQVTM and ANQGSEA. The CDR3 is made up of 13 amino acids. The junction had 3 bases not matched to a gene; V was cut back by 4 bases and J by 1 base. Written as DNA, the CDR3 is TGCAGCGTTGGCCGACAGGGGAACACTGAAGCTTTCTTT. Encoded protein: CSVGRQGNTEAFF.

The chain links TRBV6-1 to TRBJ1-5; D is ambiguous. The CDR3 has 16 residues. V dropped 3 bases and J dropped 4 bases, with 16 bases sitting between them. The V gene's germline CDR1 is MNHNS and CDR2 SASEGT. The CDR3 sequence is CASSEARRRRNQPQHF. CDR3 coding DNA: TGTGCCAGCAGTGAGGCCCGCCGGAGGAGGAATCAGCCCCAGCATTTT.

This clonotype has at least ten counts. This chain joins TRBV5-1 and TRBJ1-1, with TRBD1 matching over 7 bases. The germline gives CDR1 SGHRS, CDR2 YFSETQ. The CDR3 totals 14 residues. V lost 4 bases to trimming and J lost 7 bases; unmatched junction nucleotides: 10. The DNA for the CDR3 is TGCGCCAGCAGCGCGTCGGACAGGTCTATTGAAGCTTTCTTT. Translated, it gives CASSASDRSIEAFF. The full variable domain, completed using reference TRBV5-1 and TRBJ1-1, is KAGVTQTPRYLIKTRGQQVTLSCSPISGHRSVSWYQQTPGQGLQFLFEYFSETQRNKGNFPGRFSGRQFSNSRSEMNVSTLELGDSALYLCASSASDRSIEAFFGQGTRLTVV.

This clonotype was observed a few times. The V gene is TRBV10-3, the J gene TRBJ1-2; possible D gene TRBD1, 6 bases. The CDR3 sequence is 12 residues long. Germline V gene data show CDR1 as ENHRY and CDR2 as SYGVKD. V was shortened by 3 bases and J by 5 bases, with 7 bases between the two germline ends. The CDR3 sequence is CAISEQGYGYTF. CDR3 bases: TGTGCCATCAGTGAACAGGGTTATGGCTACACCTTC.

There are many counts of this clonotype. This chain links TRBV19 with TRBJ1-5; possible D gene TRBD1, 5 bases. Germline CDR1 and CDR2: LNHDA and SQIVND (reference sequence). The ends were cut back, 7 bases at V and 7 bases at J, with 20 bases in the middle. CDR3 length equals 15 residues. The CDR3 loop is CASTGAGTPNQPQHF. CDR3 DNA: TGTGCCAGTACGGGAGCAGGGACCCCGAACCAGCCCCAGCATTTT.

There are a few counts of this clonotype. The chain couples TRBV27 to TRBJ1-4, with a possible D match to TRBD1 (6 bases). Germline CDR1 reads MNHEY; CDR2 reads SMNVEV (reference sequence). The CDR3 extends over 13 amino acids. Trimming stripped 10 bases from V and 8 bases from J, with 17 bases between. CDR3 residues: CATRKVGAEKLFF. The CDR3 bases are TGTGCCACCCGTAAGGTGGGGGCGGAAAAACTGTTTTTT.

There are a few counts of this clonotype. This sequence joins TRBV20-1 and TRBJ2-1; D not resolved. This CDR3 comprises 13 residues. V was pared by 6 bases and J by 2 bases, with 11 bases between. The germline gives CDR1 DFQATT, CDR2 SNEGSKA (reference sequence). The CDR3 spells CSALRQTYNEQFF. The CDR3 nucleotides are TGCAGTGCCCTCAGACAAACCTACAATGAGCAGTTCTTC.

This clonotype was found a few times. This chain links TRBV12-3 or TRBV12-4 with TRBJ2-2; D assignment may be TRBD1 or TRBD2 (5 bases each). Deletions cut 5 bases from V and 9 bases from J, with 22 bases between. The CDR3 sequence is 16 residues long. CDR3 in DNA: TGTGCCAGCAGTCCAAGAGTCGTGGGGGATCAAAGGGAGCTGTTTTTT. Residues: CASSPRVVGDQRELFF.

In this sample, this clonotype turned up many times. The chain links TRBV12-3 or TRBV12-4 to TRBJ2-3, with D maybe TRBD2 (5 bases). V lost 5 bases and J lost 2, with 11 bases in between. CDR3 length: 14 amino acids. The CDR3 loop reads CASSRGINTDTQYF. CDR3 nucleotide sequence: TGTGCCAGCAGTCGGGGAATTAACACAGATACGCAGTATTTT.

This chain connects TRBV5-1 to TRBJ2-1; 7 nucleotides agree with TRBD2. With V trimmed by 4 bases and J by 8 bases, 9 bases remained unmatched. This CDR3 contains 14 residues. The germline V gene encodes CDR1 SGHRS and CDR2 YFSETQ. In DNA, the CDR3 is TGCGCCAGCAGCAAGTGGGGGGGGAGCGATGAGCAGTTCTTC. The encoded protein is CASSKWGGSDEQFF.

This clonotype appeared many times. The chain carries TRBV6-5 and TRBJ2-3, with 13 bases lining up with TRBD2. Trimming cost V 8 bases and J 2 bases; bases outside gene matches: 10. CDR3 length: 17 amino acids. Germline V gene sequence: CDR1 MNHEY, CDR2 SVGAGI. The CDR3 DNA follows: TGTGCCAGCTTCCCGACCGGGACTAGCGGGGTCACAGATACGCAGTATTTT. It is translated as CASFPTGTSGVTDTQYF.

The V call is TRBV5-1, the J call TRBJ2-5; TRBD2 aligns across 7 bases. V gave up 4 bases and J gave up 1 base; unmatched junction bases: 10. This CDR3 contains 16 residues. Germline loops: CDR1 SGHRS, CDR2 YFSETQ. The CDR3 DNA reads as TGCGCCAGCAGCCTCAGGGCTAGCGGAGCCCAAGAGACCCAGTACTTC. It encodes CASSLRASGAQETQYF.

This clonotype has a count of ten or more. The chain employs TRBV29-1 and TRBJ1-4; no clear D gene. CDR3 length equals 13 residues. Between the trimmed V and J ends, which lost 4 bases and 5 bases, there was a span of 11 bases. Germline lookup yields CDR1 SQVTM and CDR2 ANQGSEA. The CDR3 nucleotides read TGCAGCGTTGTTGACGGCGCAAATGAAAAACTGTTTTTT. Protein sequence: CSVVDGANEKLFF.

This clonotype occurred many times. The rearrangement links TRBV29-1 to TRBJ2-7; D is possibly TRBD2 (6 bases). With 7 bases removed from V and 1 base from J, the gap between germline ends came to 14 bases. Germline CDR1 and CDR2: SQVTM and ANQGSEA. The CDR3 spans 13 residues. As DNA, the CDR3 is TGCAGCGCTGCATCGGGGACTTCCTACGAGCAGTACTTC. It specifies CSAASGTSYEQYF.

This clonotype was recorded at least ten times. This chain uses TRBV7-2 with TRBJ2-3; TRBD2 matches at 11 bases. The germline gives CDR1 SGHTA, CDR2 FQGNSA. The V gene end was trimmed by 0 bases and the J gene end by 7 bases; junction bases not matched to a gene: 3. The length of the CDR3 is 15 residues. CDR3 nucleotide sequence: TGTGCCAGCAGCTTAGCTAGCGGGGGGGCCTATACGCAGTATTTT. This sequence encodes CASSLASGGAYTQYF.

This clonotype was found many times. This chain links TRBV10-2 with TRBJ1-5; the match to TRBD1 covers 8 bases. CDR1 and CDR2 from the germline V gene are WSHSY and SAAADI. This CDR3 has 15 amino acids. Trimming cost V 3 bases and J 6 bases; bases outside gene matches: 7. This chain's CDR3 is CASSEWTGRSQPQHF. CDR3 bases: TGCGCCAGCAGTGAATGGACAGGGAGGAGTCAGCCCCAGCATTTT.

At least ten counts were recorded for this clonotype. V gene TRBV6-4 combines with J gene TRBJ1-5, with 8 bases matching TRBD1. V dropped 2 bases and J dropped 4; count of bases not matched to a gene: 7. This CDR3 contains 16 residues. Germline assignment: CDR1 MRHNA and CDR2 SNTAGT. CDR3 DNA sequence: TGTGCCAGCAGTGACCCCGGCGGGGACAGGAATCAGCCCCAGCATTTT. Amino acid sequence: CASSDPGGDRNQPQHF.

This clonotype was observed many times. This rearrangement joins TRBV19 to TRBJ1-6; D not resolved. The CDR3 is 13 residues long. Germline V CDR1 and CDR2: LNHDA, SQIVND (reference sequence). V was shortened by 10 bases and J by 5 bases, with 12 bases between the two germline ends. CDR3: CATAVTHNSPLHF. The CDR3 nucleotides read TGTGCCACCGCAGTAACGCATAATTCACCCCTCCACTTT.

V and J are TRBV10-3 and TRBJ2-3, with TRBD1 as a possible D gene (6 bases). Germline CDR1 reads ENHRY; CDR2 reads SYGVKD. V lost 0 bases to trimming and J lost 0 bases, with 10 bases between them. This CDR3 is built from 16 residues. CDR3: CAISESLGASTDTQYF. Here the CDR3 DNA reads TGTGCCATCAGTGAGTCCTTGGGGGCGAGCACAGATACGCAGTATTTT.

Details on this clonotype: One base away lies a much larger clone, so this may be a sequencing read error. V usage is TRBV6-5 and J usage is TRBJ1-3; no clear D. This CDR3 contains 13 residues. Per germline, CDR1 MNHEY and CDR2 SVGAGI. The CDR3 protein is CVSSLSSGNTIYF. For the CDR3, the DNA is TGTGTCAGCAGTCTCAGCTCTGGAAACACCATATATTTT.

This clonotype was found many times. V and J are TRBV20-1 and TRBJ1-6; 9 bases fit TRBD1. This CDR3 comprises 14 residues. Germline values: CDR1 DFQATT, CDR2 SNEGSKA (reference sequence). Trimming took 6 bases from V and 9 from J; bases not matched to a gene: 9. The CDR3 nucleotides read TGCAGTGCGCACCGGGACAGGGAATTTTCACCCCTCCACTTT. This encodes CSAHRDREFSPLHF.

This clonotype was recorded many times. The rearrangement links TRBV30 to TRBJ2-3; weak D call: TRBD1 (6 bases). This CDR3 has 11 amino acids. V lost 8 bases and J lost 2, with 8 bases in between. CDR1 and CDR2 from the germline V gene are GTSNPN and SVGIG (reference sequence). DNA of the CDR3: TGTGCCGGGGGCCTCACAGATACGCAGTATTTT. It encodes CAGGLTDTQYF.

This clonotype has ten or more counts. The chain links TRBV6-2 or TRBV6-3 to TRBJ2-1; 7 bases are shared with TRBD2. The trim removed 4 bases at V and 5 bases at J, leaving 8 bases unmatched. The CDR3 consists of 15 residues. The germline CDR1 and CDR2 sequences are MNHEY and SVGEGT. CDR3 loop: CASSLITGGNNEQFF. The CDR3 coding sequence is TGTGCCAGCAGTTTGATAACGGGGGGAAACAATGAGCAGTTCTTC.